One and the same sample provided the 25 T cell receptor beta chains below, sequenced in a study of blood T cell repertoires in COVID-19. The data were produced by immunoSEQ multiplex PCR, yet TCRdb's version contains in-frame clones alone and is incomplete. Among around 280,000 clones listed, over 85% were seen once. The material sequenced was peripheral blood. Every receptor here comes from a woman in her twenties or thirties with COVID-19, enrolled during active disease.

The rearrangement joins TRBV3-1 (or the pseudogene TRBV3-2) to TRBJ2-7; D possibly corresponds to TRBD1 (6 bases). The germline gives CDR1 LGHDT, CDR2 YNNKEL (reference sequence). The CDR3 is 14 residues long. V was shortened by 3 bases and J by 3 bases, with 12 bases between the two germline ends. In DNA form, the CDR3 reads TGTGCCAGCAGCCAGTTCAGGGGAGTCTACGAGCAGTACTTC. Its protein is CASSQFRGVYEQYF.

The rearrangement links TRBV2 to TRBJ2-2, with D perhaps TRBD1 (7 bases). This CDR3 is 17 amino acids long. Per the germline V gene, CDR1 is SNHLY and CDR2 is FYNNEI. Trimming left V 3 bases short and J 9 bases short, with 23 bases between. The CDR3 sequence is CASSDGLLPGGRRELFF. CDR3 sequence (DNA): TGTGCCAGCAGTGACGGCCTGTTACCAGGGGGGCGGCGGGAGCTGTTTTTT.

The gene calls are TRBV4-2 and TRBJ1-2, with 8 bases matching TRBD1. CDR1 is LGHNA, CDR2 YNFKEQ, per germline. The length of the CDR3 is 13 residues. V dropped 4 bases and J dropped 6; count of bases not matched to a gene: 4. Here the CDR3 reads CASSLTGADGYTF. The DNA for the CDR3 is TGTGCCAGCAGCCTGACAGGGGCGGATGGCTACACCTTC.

A note on this clone: This specimen includes other DNA sequences encoding the same CDR3. CDR3 sequence (DNA): TGTGCCAGCAGTTTGACAGGGGGGTCCTACGAGCAGTACTTC. It yields the protein CASSLTGGSYEQYF. This chain uses TRBV27 with TRBJ2-7, with 9 bases matching TRBD1. The CDR3 sequence is 14 residues long. V trimming: 3 bases; J trimming: 1 base; junction bases outside the gene matches: 1. CDR1 MNHEY and CDR2 SMNVEV come from the germline V gene (reference sequence).

The CDR3 loop reads CASSIRGTYGYTF. DNA for the CDR3: TGTGCCAGTAGTATACGGGGGACCTATGGCTACACCTTC. J is TRBJ1-2 and V is TRBV19, with D maybe TRBD1 (5 bases). This CDR3 contains 13 residues. From germline, CDR1 is LNHDA and CDR2 SQIVND (reference sequence). V lost 2 bases and J 4 bases, leaving 8 bases between the germline ends.

This sequence joins TRBV14 and TRBJ1-1; D unresolved. This CDR3 spans 13 amino acids. Germline-derived CDR1 and CDR2 are SGHDN and FVKESK. V was trimmed by 1 base and J by 0 bases, leaving 3 bases between them. The CDR3 reads CASSQVVNTEAFF. In nucleotides, the CDR3 is TGTGCCAGCAGCCAAGTCGTGAACACTGAAGCTTTCTTT.

The CDR3 region is CASSDGLTRGNYGYTF. The CDR3 DNA sequence: TGTGCCAGCAGTGACGGTCTGACAAGGGGAAACTATGGCTACACCTTC. This chain connects TRBV2 to TRBJ1-2; maybe TRBD1 (5 bases). This CDR3 is built from 16 residues. V was trimmed by 3 bases and J by 2 bases, leaving 16 bases between them. Looked up from germline, CDR1 is SNHLY and CDR2 is FYNNEI. The variable domain in full, completed from reference TRBV2 and TRBJ1-2, reads EPEVTQTPSHQVTQMGQEVILRCVPISNHLYFYWYRQILGQKVEFLVSFYNNEISEKSEIFDDQFSVERPDGSNFTLKIRSTKLEDSAMYFCASSDGLTRGNYGYTFGSGTRLTVV.

CDR3 in amino acids: CASSFEGLEGYTF. CDR3 nucleotides: TGCGCCAGCAGCTTCGAGGGTCTTGAGGGCTACACCTTC. The V gene is TRBV5-1, the J gene TRBJ1-2, with D hard to call. Trimming stripped 2 bases from V and 8 bases from J, with 13 bases between. CDR1 SGHRS and CDR2 YFSETQ come from the germline V gene. The CDR3 loop spans 13 amino acids.

This clone appeared a single time. This rearrangement joins TRBV6-6 to TRBJ2-2, with TRBD2 identical over 8 bases. The CDR3 extends over 16 amino acids. The germline V gene has CDR1 MNHNY and CDR2 SVGAGI (reference sequence). Unmatched junction bases numbered 6, after V lost 5 bases and J lost 1 base. CDR3 DNA sequence: TGTGCCAGCAGTAACCCCCTAGCGGGGAACACCGGGGAGCTGTTTTTT. Translation: CASSNPLAGNTGELFF.

Details on this clone: In the same sample, other DNA sequences code for this CDR3. CDR3 residues: CASSQPGNTEAFF. DNA of the CDR3: TGCGCCAGCAGCCAGCCAGGGAACACTGAAGCTTTCTTT. The gene calls are TRBV4-1 and TRBJ1-1; no firm D call. Germline assignment: CDR1 MGHRA and CDR2 YSYEKL. V gave up 3 bases and J gave up 1 base, with 6 bases separating them. CDR3 length equals 13 residues.

The chain joins TRBV7-9 to TRBJ2-7; possible D gene TRBD2, 5 bases. Per the germline V gene, CDR1 is SEHNR and CDR2 is FQNEAQ (reference sequence). V shed 5 bases and J shed 2 bases, with 16 bases lying between them. This CDR3 comprises 15 residues. The CDR3 DNA reads TGTGCCAGCAGCCTCGACTACTTTGGTCCCTACGAGCAGTACTTC. Translation: CASSLDYFGPYEQYF.

The V call is TRBV6-5, the J call TRBJ1-6; D not certain. The CDR3 has 15 residues. The germline V gene encodes CDR1 MNHEY and CDR2 SVGAGI. The ends were cut back, 6 bases at V and 9 bases at J, with 18 bases in the middle. The CDR3 region is CASSPRGPNISPLHF. The CDR3 nucleotides read TGTGCCAGCAGCCCGAGAGGGCCGAACATTTCACCCCTCCACTTT.

V gene TRBV27 combines with J gene TRBJ2-3, with 7 positions matching TRBD2. Germline-derived CDR1 and CDR2 are MNHEY and SMNVEV (reference sequence). The CDR3 spans 15 residues. Trimming at V came to 8 bases and at J to 4 bases, leaving 12 bases not matched to a gene. The CDR3 region is CASQDSWGGADTQYF. The CDR3 coding sequence is TGTGCCAGCCAGGATTCCTGGGGGGGGGCAGATACGCAGTATTTT.

The rearrangement links TRBV27 to TRBJ1-2; TRBD1 aligns across 7 bases. CDR3 size: 15 residues. Trimming at V came to 6 bases and at J to 8 bases, leaving 15 bases not matched to a gene. Germline CDR1 and CDR2: MNHEY and SMNVEV (reference sequence). The DNA for the CDR3 is TGTGCCAGCAGCTCAACCTCGACAGGGTTGGGAGGCTACACCTTC. This encodes CASSSTSTGLGGYTF.

This clone was found once. V usage is TRBV27 and J usage is TRBJ2-7, with D possibly being TRBD1 (6 bases). From germline, CDR1 is MNHEY and CDR2 SMNVEV (reference sequence). V lost 5 bases, J lost 0 bases, and 17 bases lay in between. The CDR3 contains 16 residues. CDR3 nucleotides: TGTGCCAGCAGTCCCATACAGGGATTGGACTCCTACGAGCAGTACTTC. Protein product: CASSPIQGLDSYEQYF.

The rearrangement links TRBV7-2 to TRBJ1-5; 7 bases agree with TRBD1. Germline V lookup: CDR1 SGHTA, CDR2 FQGNSA. Trimming took 3 bases from V and 7 from J; bases not matched to a gene: 9. The CDR3 loop spans 15 amino acids. The CDR3 region is CASSFMTGNGQPQHF. The CDR3 bases are TGTGCCAGCAGCTTCATGACAGGGAACGGCCAGCCCCAGCATTTT.

The chain uses TRBV6-2 or TRBV6-3 and TRBJ2-7; D unresolved. This CDR3 is 14 amino acids long. Trimming cost V 0 bases and J 4 bases, with 10 bases left between them. Germline lookup yields CDR1 MNHEY and CDR2 SVGEGT. CDR3 nucleotides: TGTGCCAGCAGTTACTCGCCTACCCCGTACGAGCAGTACTTC. This gives the protein CASSYSPTPYEQYF.

This chain links TRBV4-1 with TRBJ1-2; 7 nucleotides match TRBD1. This CDR3 region has 15 residues. Germline lookup yields CDR1 MGHRA and CDR2 YSYEKL. V was pared by 4 bases and J by 5 bases, with 10 bases of the junction left unmatched. The CDR3 loop reads CASSPRQGQRYGYTF. The CDR3 DNA reads as TGCGCCAGCAGCCCCCGACAGGGACAGAGATATGGCTACACCTTC.

The chain uses TRBV21-1 and TRBJ1-2; the table's D call of TRBD1 was not tested on the DNA. TRBV21-1 is marked as a pseudogene. The CDR3 is 14 amino acids. CDR3 loop: CASSNVGHSYGYTF. The CDR3 DNA reads as TGTGCCAGCAGCAACGTTGGACATAGCTATGGCTACACCTTC.

The rearrangement links TRBV2 to TRBJ2-1, with D unresolved. V lost 3 bases and J lost 4, with 10 bases in between. Looked up from germline, CDR1 is SNHLY and CDR2 is FYNNEI. CDR3 size: 14 residues. CDR3 in amino acids: CASSDPSVYNEQFF. CDR3 DNA sequence: TGTGCCAGCAGTGACCCCAGCGTTTACAATGAGCAGTTCTTC.

The gene calls are TRBV27 and TRBJ1-2; D is possibly TRBD1 (5 bases). Trimming left V 4 bases short and J 5 bases short, with 17 bases between. The germline CDR1 and CDR2 sequences are MNHEY and SMNVEV (reference sequence). This CDR3 has 15 amino acids. The CDR3 DNA reads TGTGCCAGCAGTTCAGGAGGGGCCCTATGGTATGGCTACACCTTC. It yields the protein CASSSGGALWYGYTF.

This clone was observed once. The chain is built from TRBV6-4 and TRBJ1-2, with 9 nucleotides matching TRBD1. V gave up 5 bases and J gave up 6 bases; unmatched junction bases: 7. This CDR3 region has 14 residues. Germline V gene sequence: CDR1 MRHNA, CDR2 SNTAGT. This chain's CDR3 is CASSKNRGQDGYTF. The CDR3 bases are TGTGCCAGCAGTAAAAACAGGGGGCAAGATGGCTACACCTTC.

V is TRBV15 and J is TRBJ2-2, with no clear D. V was trimmed by 7 bases and J by 7 bases, leaving 4 bases between them. From germline, CDR1 is LNHNV and CDR2 YYDKDF (reference sequence). The CDR3 extends over 10 amino acids. For the CDR3, the DNA is TGTGCCACCATCGTCGGGGAGCTGTTTTTT. Its translation is CATIVGELFF. Variable domain in full (rest from reference TRBV15 and TRBJ2-2): DAMVIQNPRYQVTQFGKPVTLSCSQTLNHNVMYWYQQKSSQAPKLLFHYYDKDFNNEADTPDNFQSRRPNTSFCFLDIRSPGLGDTAMYLCATIVGELFFGEGSRLTVL.

J is TRBJ2-4 and V is TRBV19; 7 nucleotides agree with TRBD2. J gave up 4 bases and V 3 bases, and 6 bases lay outside the gene matches. This CDR3 spans 15 amino acids. Germline assignment: CDR1 LNHDA and CDR2 SQIVND (reference sequence). The CDR3 DNA reads as TGTGCCAGTAGTATTCCCCTGGGAGGGAAAAACATTCAGTACTTC. Translation gives CASSIPLGGKNIQYF.

Only one count was recorded for this clone. The CDR3 DNA sequence: TGTGCCAGCAGCTTGGTACAGGGCACTGAAGCTTTCTTT. Translation gives CASSLVQGTEAFF. This chain joins TRBV5-6 and TRBJ1-1, with a weak D call TRBD1 (6 bases). Trimming pared 0 bases from V and 4 bases from J, leaving 7 bases between. Germline V gene sequence: CDR1 SGHDT, CDR2 YYEEEE. There are 13 residues in the CDR3.